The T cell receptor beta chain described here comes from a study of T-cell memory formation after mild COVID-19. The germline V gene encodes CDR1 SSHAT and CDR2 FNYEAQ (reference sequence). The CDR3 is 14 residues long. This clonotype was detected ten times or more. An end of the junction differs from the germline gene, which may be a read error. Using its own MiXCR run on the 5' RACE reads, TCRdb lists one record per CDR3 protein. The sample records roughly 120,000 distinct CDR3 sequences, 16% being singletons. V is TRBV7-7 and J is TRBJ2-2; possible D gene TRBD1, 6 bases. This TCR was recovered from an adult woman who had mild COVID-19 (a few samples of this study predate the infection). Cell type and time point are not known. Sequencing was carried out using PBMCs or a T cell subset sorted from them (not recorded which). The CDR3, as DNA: TGTGCTAGCAGTCCGGACAGCCTCTCCGGGGAGCTGTTTTTT. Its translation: CASSPDSLSGELFF.